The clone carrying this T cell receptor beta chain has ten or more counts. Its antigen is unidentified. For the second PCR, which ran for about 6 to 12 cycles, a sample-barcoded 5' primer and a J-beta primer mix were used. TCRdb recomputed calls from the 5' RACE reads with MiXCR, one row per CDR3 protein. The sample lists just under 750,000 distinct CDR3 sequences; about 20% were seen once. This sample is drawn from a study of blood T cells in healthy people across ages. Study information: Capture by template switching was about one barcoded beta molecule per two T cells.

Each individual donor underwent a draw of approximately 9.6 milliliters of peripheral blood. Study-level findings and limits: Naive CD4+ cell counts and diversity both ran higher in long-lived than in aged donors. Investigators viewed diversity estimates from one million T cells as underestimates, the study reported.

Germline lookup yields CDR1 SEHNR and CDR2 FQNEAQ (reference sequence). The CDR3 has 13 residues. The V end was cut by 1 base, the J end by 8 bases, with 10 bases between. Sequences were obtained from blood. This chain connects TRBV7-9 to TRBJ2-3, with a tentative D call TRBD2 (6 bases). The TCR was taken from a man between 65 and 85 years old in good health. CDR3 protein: CASSLEGGTTQYF. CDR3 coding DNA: TGTGCCAGCAGCTTAGAAGGCGGGACTACGCAGTATTTT.